This T cell receptor (beta chain) was identified in a study of regulatory T cells in long-lasting Graves disease (dated by TCRdb to about 2021). Regarding the study in general: Newly diagnosed Graves' disease patients had taken antithyroid drugs for less than 3 months. Patients with persistent Graves' disease were compared with patients with newly diagnosed Graves' disease using TCR sequencing and RNA sequencing of peripheral blood. The study was registered as a clinical trial and conducted in China. A total of about 33 samples underwent TCR sequencing: about 13 from persistent and roughly 20 from newly diagnosed Graves' disease patients. Summary of the overall study and its limitations: Because the primary lesion, thyroid tissue, could not be accessed, the study looked at peripheral blood alone. Persistent disease showed preferential use of TRBV28, TRBJ1-2 and TRBJ2-5, whereas newly diagnosed disease favored TRBV20-1 and TRBJ2-1. Sequencing and analysis were limited to the TCR beta chain. Persistent Graves' disease patients showed lower TCR Shannon entropy and fewer highly expanded clones than newly diagnosed patients, suggesting clonal expansion. The authors acknowledged the small sample size as a limitation that may reduce accuracy. More public clonotypes were shared among persistent patients (under 3,000) than among newly diagnosed patients (over 900).

This clonotype showed up just a few times. Its antigen specificity is not known. The input lacks base qualities; no much larger clone sits a single base away. What the time point label conveys for this sample: newly diagnosed GD, antithyroid drugs for less than 3 months. RNA was extracted from PBMCs in TRIzol for both TCR sequencing and RNA sequencing. The diagnosis of Graves' disease followed American Thyroid Association guidelines. Patients for the study were recruited at an endocrinology department in Xi'an, China. Each patient gave about 9.1 milliliters of peripheral blood, collected in an EDTA anticoagulant tube. Ficoll Paque Plus density gradient separation was used to isolate PBMCs, and no further T cell sorting was performed. An Agilent 2100 Bioanalyzer and agarose gel were used to assess RNA quality, and a NanoDrop 2000 was used to measure RNA concentration. The germline V gene (reference sequence) specifies GTSNPN as CDR1 and SVGIG as CDR2. The V end loses 0 bases and the J end loses 0 bases, and a stretch of 9 bases separates them. From cysteine to phenylalanine, the CDR3 is 15 amino acids long. Only the CDR3 DNA is retained, 45 bases long and in frame from the first base.

Receptor libraries were prepared by multiplex PCR. Instrument on record: Illumina HiSeq 4000. To build TCR beta libraries, CDR3 regions were amplified by Arm-PCR using iRepertoire HTBI primers. Gel purification was performed on PCR products prior to sequencing. In the original analysis: Gene usage analysis of CDR3 amino acid clonotypes relied on the roughly 60 TRBV and over 13 TRBJ segments identified across samples. COPE and FqMerger were used to merge the filtered high-quality paired reads into contigs. BLAST was used to align contigs to IMGT TRBV, TRBD and TRBJ reference genes, with CDR3 defined following IMGT. Any clonotype with a frequency above 0.1% was classified as a highly expanded clone. Shannon entropy served as the measure of repertoire diversity, while the Gini coefficient captured V-J evenness. Public clonotypes were defined as clonotypes shared by more than one individual. In-frame beta chains were kept once TCRdb had trimmed the public reads at Q25 with fastp and called clones with MiXCR. Under each unique CDR3 protein, matching rows form one entry showing the most common genes and DNA. The V and J calls were not made by the authors but by TCRdb's processing. Recorded for this sample are about 200,000 distinct CDR3 sequences; around a fifth of them occurred a single time. In total, the top ten clones hold approximately 12% of the sample.

The same specimen was also included in a second study, on T cells in Graves' hyperthyroidism and ophthalmopathy. The second study's authors report: Stable Graves' hyperthyroidism was defined as the absence of progression to ophthalmopathy over 18 months of follow-up. The hyperthyroidism patients were between 18 and 65 years old and newly diagnosed, with a disease duration of less than 2 months. Exclusion was applied to patients with uncontrolled infections, other autoimmune diseases, pregnancy or lactation. Diagnoses relied on clinical symptoms, serum thyroxine and TRAb, thyroid ultrasound and orbital computed tomography. The first round of RT-PCR for the TCR CDR3 was performed with the HTBI primer set and the Qiagen OneStep RT-PCR kit. Most expanded thyroid clonotypes (frequency above 0.001) were also found in blood, which suggests that blood repertoires may mirror thyroid immune responses. Ophthalmopathy was separated from stable hyperthyroidism by a 13 V-J signature model, with just over 85% sensitivity and 81% to 82% specificity obtained in cross-validation and 80%/75% obtained in testing. During validation, the model predicted progression to ophthalmopathy a median of about 6.3 months ahead of onset, with around 70% sensitivity and under 85% specificity. To identify TCR V-J signatures that set the groups apart, the researchers used a discovery cohort of 100 patients, made up of under 45 with Graves' ophthalmopathy and some 56 with stable Graves' hyperthyroidism. Prospective prediction of ophthalmopathy was tested in an independent validation cohort of 18 to 20 hyperthyroidism patients and some 17 patients who later progressed to ophthalmopathy. The 100 or so discovery patients were divided at random into training and test sets in a 7:3 ratio. Thyroid tissue and blood T-cell repertoires from more than five Graves' hyperthyroidism patients were also compared in the study. Once sampling was done, hyperthyroidism patients were given methimazole at a starting dose of 30 mg daily, whereas ophthalmopathy patients were given high-dose intravenous methylprednisolone. Libraries were constructed in a second round of multiplex PCR, after which size selection and purification were carried out. Sequencing of the libraries was done on an Illumina HiSeq2000 using paired-end 100 bp reads. Raw data were processed with SOAPnuke, discarding reads with adapters, uncalled bases, mean Phred below 15, or no exact constant-primer or identifier match. High-quality paired reads were merged with COPE v1.2.5, and unique nucleotide sequences were defined as clonotypes. Clonotypes were aligned to IMGT TRBV, TRBD and TRBJ reference segments using MiTCR v1.1. Only V-J combinations with frequency above 0.0001, covering about 99% of repertoires, were analysed. A TCS score was defined as the ratio between F50 (clonal expansion) and ExV (chaos), using BLOSUM62-based TCRdist between CDR3 peptides within each V-J. Welch's t-statistics and random forest reduced 450 to 600 V-J features to 13, which were used in a naive Bayes classifier (R e1071). Sample size was not statistically predetermined, and blinding of investigators to group allocation was not performed. The paper describes TCR Vbeta CDR3 sequencing of 135 peripheral blood samples, made up of 43 ophthalmopathy patients, 70 to 75 hyperthyroidism patients and 17 progressor patients.

Sequenced here: peripheral blood mononuclear cells (PBMCs), sampled at new diagnosis, from a patient treated with antithyroid drugs. This sequence was found in a woman aged 25 to 39 with Graves disease. Donor details come from another sample of the same person, matched by shared clones. The V and J genes are TRBV30 and TRBJ1-3; the D gene cannot be named for sure. The CDR3 region: CAWSVGFSSGNTIYF. The DNA sequence follows: TGTGCCTGGAGTGTAGGGTTCAGCTCTGGAAACACCATATATTTT.